This record covers a single T cell receptor (beta chain). This sample is part of a study of control samples from healthy donors and cancer patients. This CDR3 is built from 15 residues. Trimming took 4 bases from V and 9 from J; bases not matched to a gene: 7. In germline, CDR1 is SGHRS, CDR2 YFSETQ. Sequencing was performed with immunoSEQ multiplex PCR; in TCRdb, only in-frame clones are kept and a portion is missing. The data hold tens of thousands of clones, with around 85% observed a single time. The chain is built from TRBV5-1 and TRBJ1-6; 10 positions agree with TRBD1. The sequence was obtained from a man aged 30 to 39 in good health. Material: blood. This CDR3 is CASSPRQGASSPLHF. The CDR3 coding sequence is TGCGCCAGCAGCCCAAGACAGGGGGCTAGTTCACCCCTCCACTTT. Looking up the rest from reference TRBV5-1 and TRBJ1-6 gives the full variable domain: KAGVTQTPRYLIKTRGQQVTLSCSPISGHRSVSWYQQTPGQGLQFLFEYFSETQRNKGNFPGRFSGRQFSNSRSEMNVSTLELGDSALYLCASSPRQGASSPLHFGNGTRLTVT.